Each of the 23 T cell receptor beta chains below was sequenced from the same sample in a study of human T cells and chemical hapten exposure (dated by TCRdb to about 2021). Total RNA was extracted from unfractionated whole blood collected in Tempus Blood RNA tubes. The library was produced with 5' RACE. Sequencing instrument: Illumina MiSeq. TCRdb took the public reads, trimmed them with fastp at Q25, ran MiXCR for clone calling and kept in-frame beta chains. Identical CDR3 protein sequences are pooled into one entry, listed with their most common genes and DNA. This sample comprises more than 140,000 distinct CDR3 sequences, about 4% of them detected only once. The ten largest clonotypes hold 1.3% to 1.5% of the sample. The receptors here all came from a female donor in good health.

This clonotype was detected ten times or more. The chain employs TRBV12-5 and TRBJ1-5, with D perhaps matching TRBD1 (6 bases). The CDR3 totals 16 residues. Trimming shortened V by 2 bases and J by 2 bases, and 13 bases separated the two germline ends. Germline values: CDR1 LGHNT, CDR2 FRNRAP. CDR3 nucleotide sequence: TGTGCTAGTGGTTTGACACAGGGTTGGGGCAATCAGCCCCAGCATTTT. It is translated as CASGLTQGWGNQPQHF.

Turning to this clonotype: This could be a read error, since a much larger clone is one nucleotide away. The chain joins TRBV7-8 to TRBJ2-2, with 8 bases that match TRBD2. The V gene's germline CDR1 is SGHVS and CDR2 FQNEAQ. The V segment lost 5 bases and the J segment 9 bases; nucleotides outside the gene matches: 17. The CDR3 is 17 residues long. This CDR3 reads CASSHRLGLETRRELFF. The CDR3 DNA reads as TGTGCCAGCAGCCATCGCCTGGGACTAGAGACTCGAAGGGAGCTGTTTTTT.

The gene calls are TRBV20-1 and TRBJ1-1; 7 bases match TRBD1. The V gene's germline CDR1 is DFQATT and CDR2 SNEGSKA (reference sequence). The CDR3 has 11 residues. DNA for the CDR3: TGCAGGCCAGGTGGACAGGCCGAAGCTTTCTTT. This codes for CRPGGQAEAFF.

The table lists this clonotype with many counts. This chain uses TRBV28 with TRBJ2-3, with D tentatively TRBD1 or TRBD2 (6 bases each). This CDR3 region has 18 residues. Trimming shortened V by 3 bases and J by 0 bases, and 19 bases separated the two germline ends. From germline, CDR1 is MDHEN and CDR2 SYDVKM. CDR3 sequence reads: CASSLSPGALASTDTQYF. CDR3 nucleotide sequence: TGTGCCAGCAGTTTGTCCCCGGGGGCCCTCGCTAGCACAGATACGCAGTATTTT. Drawing the rest from reference TRBV28 and TRBJ2-3, the complete variable domain is DVKVTQSSRYLVKRTGEKVFLECVQDMDHENMFWYRQDPGLGLRLIYFSYDVKMKEKGDIPEGYSVSREKKERFSLILESASTNQTSMYLCASSLSPGALASTDTQYFGPGTRLTVL.

The gene calls are TRBV7-2 and TRBJ1-3; D not resolved. V lost 0 bases, J lost 0 bases, and 24 bases lay in between. CDR3 size: 21 residues. Germline V gene sequence: CDR1 SGHTA, CDR2 FQGNSA. CDR3 bases: TGTGCCAGCAGCTTAGCACCGGGATCCCCGAGTCGTCGTGGCTCTGGAAACACCATATATTTT. Its protein is CASSLAPGSPSRRGSGNTIYF.

At least ten counts were recorded for this clonotype. The chain joins TRBV4-1 to TRBJ1-5; 7 nucleotides match TRBD1. CDR3 length equals 15 residues. The germline CDR1 and CDR2 sequences are MGHRA and YSYEKL. Trimming cost V 3 bases and J 6 bases; bases outside gene matches: 8. The CDR3 coding sequence is TGCGCCAGCAGCCACGACAGGGCCGGGGGTCAGCCCCAGCATTTT. Amino acid sequence: CASSHDRAGGQPQHF.

This clonotype was detected many times. The V call is TRBV5-1, the J call TRBJ2-7; 8 nucleotides align to TRBD1. This CDR3 has 14 residues. With V trimmed by 4 bases and J by 6 bases, 9 bases remained unmatched. Germline assignment: CDR1 SGHRS and CDR2 YFSETQ. The CDR3 is CASSEGQGGGEQYF. Here the CDR3 DNA reads TGCGCCAGCAGCGAAGGACAGGGAGGAGGCGAGCAGTACTTC. Full variable domain (remainder filled in from reference TRBV5-1 and TRBJ2-7): KAGVTQTPRYLIKTRGQQVTLSCSPISGHRSVSWYQQTPGQGLQFLFEYFSETQRNKGNFPGRFSGRQFSNSRSEMNVSTLELGDSALYLCASSEGQGGGEQYFGPGTRLTVT.

The chain couples TRBV7-2 to TRBJ2-1, with unresolved D. The V gene's germline CDR1 is SGHTA and CDR2 FQGNSA. The CDR3 loop spans 11 amino acids. Trimming stripped 2 bases from V and 10 bases from J, with 6 bases between. CDR3 sequence reads: CASSLLGEQFF. The CDR3 nucleotides read TGTGCCAGCAGCTTACTAGGCGAGCAGTTCTTC.

This clonotype was detected ten times or more. The chain is built from TRBV5-5 and TRBJ1-2, with 8 positions matching TRBD1. Germline assignment: CDR1 SGHKS and CDR2 YYEKEE (reference sequence). This CDR3 contains 13 residues. With 4 bases clipped from V and 4 bases from J, the junction kept 3 bases outside the gene matches. The chain's CDR3 is CASSGQGLYGYTF. Here the CDR3 DNA reads TGTGCCAGCAGCGGACAGGGCCTCTATGGCTACACCTTC. The complete variable domain, with remaining parts taken from reference TRBV5-5 and TRBJ1-2, reads DAGVTQSPTHLIKTRGQQVTLRCSPISGHKSVSWYQQVLGQGPQFIFQYYEKEERGRGNFPDRFSARQFPNYSSELNVNALLLGDSALYLCASSGQGLYGYTFGSGTRLTVV.

This clonotype has a single count. For the CDR3, the DNA is TGTGCCAGCAGTGAAGGCAGGGGTTGGAGCACAGATACGCAGTATTTT. Encoded protein: CASSEGRGWSTDTQYF. The chain recombines TRBV6-1 with TRBJ2-3; possibly TRBD1 for D (6 bases). V lost 1 base, J lost 0 bases, and 11 bases lay in between. The CDR3 consists of 16 residues. The germline V gene has CDR1 MNHNS and CDR2 SASEGT.

Worth noting for this clonotype: Mismatch with germline at one junction end may stem from a read error. V and J are TRBV29-1 and TRBJ2-7; D gene unclear. The CDR3 is 12 residues long. Germline values: CDR1 SQVTM, CDR2 ANQGSEA. CDR3 region: CGVEMRPYEQYF. The CDR3 nucleotides read TGCGGCGTTGAAATGCGTCCCTACGAGCAGTACTTC.

This clonotype came up many times. The chain links TRBV20-1 to TRBJ2-1; D is unclear. The V gene lost 6 bases and the J gene lost 2 bases, with 17 bases spanning the gap. Germline V gene sequence: CDR1 DFQATT, CDR2 SNEGSKA (reference sequence). CDR3 length equals 15 residues. Here the CDR3 DNA reads TGCAGTGCAAGATTAAGGTGGGCAACCTACAATGAGCAGTTCTTC. Translated: CSARLRWATYNEQFF.

This clonotype showed up just a few times. This chain links TRBV12-3 or TRBV12-4 with TRBJ2-2; D remains unclear. The CDR3 contains 16 residues. V shed 6 bases and J shed 3 bases, with 17 bases lying between them. The CDR3 here is CASRFSRNTYTGELFF. CDR3 coding DNA: TGTGCCAGCAGGTTCTCCAGGAACACTTACACCGGGGAGCTGTTTTTT.

This clonotype has ten or more counts. The rearrangement links TRBV28 to TRBJ2-7; 8 bases are a match to TRBD1. There are 16 residues in the CDR3. V lost 6 bases to trimming and J lost 0 bases; unmatched junction nucleotides: 10. Germline CDR1 MDHEN, CDR2 SYDVKM. DNA for the CDR3: TGTGCCAGCAGACCCACCGGGACAGGAAACTCCTACGAGCAGTACTTC. It translates to CASRPTGTGNSYEQYF.

This clonotype was counted at least ten times. The chain recombines TRBV19 with TRBJ2-6, with D perhaps matching TRBD1 or TRBD2 (6 bases each). Germline CDR1 and CDR2: LNHDA and SQIVND (reference sequence). The CDR3 length is 17 residues. Trimming shortened V by 2 bases and J by 2 bases, and 13 bases separated the two germline ends. In DNA, the CDR3 is TGTGCCAGTAGTATAAGAGGGGGGAATGCTGGGGCCAACGTCCTGACTTTC. Encoded protein: CASSIRGGNAGANVLTF.

The chain links TRBV6-1 to TRBJ1-5, with 7 nucleotides matching TRBD1. The germline V gene encodes CDR1 MNHNS and CDR2 SASEGT. The CDR3 contains 15 residues. Trimming removed 4 bases from V and 0 bases from J; junction bases left unmatched: 3. The CDR3 sequence: CASSVTGDSNQPQHF. The CDR3 DNA follows: TGTGCCAGCAGTGTAACAGGGGATAGCAATCAGCCCCAGCATTTT.

This clonotype was picked up a small number of times. The CDR3 loop is CSARDVTSGQHTQYF. The CDR3 coding sequence is TGCAGTGCTAGAGATGTCACTAGCGGACAACATACGCAGTATTTT. The chain recombines TRBV20-1 with TRBJ2-3, with TRBD2 identical over 8 bases. The CDR3 is 15 residues long. Per the germline V gene, CDR1 is DFQATT and CDR2 is SNEGSKA (reference sequence). V shed 0 bases and J 7 bases; nucleotides not matched to a gene: 9.

On this clonotype: A much larger clone differs from this one at a single base, so this may be a read error. This chain uses TRBV7-2 with TRBJ1-1; no clear D gene. CDR1 and CDR2 (germline): SGHTA, FQGNSA. The CDR3 is 14 amino acids. The CDR3 spells CASSSWRGNTESFF. The DNA for the CDR3 is TGTGCCAGCAGCTCCTGGCGGGGAAACACTGAATCTTTCTTT.

The chain carries TRBV13 and TRBJ2-3; 9 bases agree with TRBD2. CDR3 length equals 14 residues. CDR1 and CDR2 from the germline V gene are PRHDT and FYEKMQ (reference sequence). V shed 4 bases and J 6 bases; nucleotides not matched to a gene: 5. This CDR3 reads CASSSNAGGDTQYF. The DNA for the CDR3 is TGTGCCAGCAGCTCCAACGCGGGGGGGGATACGCAGTATTTT.

This clonotype has ten or more counts. The V gene is TRBV28, the J gene TRBJ2-6, with D unresolved. Germline V CDR1 and CDR2: MDHEN, SYDVKM. This CDR3 has 16 amino acids. Trimming shortened V by 2 bases and J by 2 bases, and 10 bases separated the two germline ends. CDR3 residues: CASSLNYRTGANVLTF. The CDR3 bases are TGTGCCAGCAGTTTAAATTACAGAACTGGGGCCAACGTCCTGACTTTC.

This clonotype has a count of ten or more. The CDR3 DNA reads as TGTGCCAGCAGCAAAGGGAACCCCCGAGGAACGCAGTATTTT. It encodes CASSKGNPRGTQYF. The chain carries TRBV21-1 and TRBJ2-3; the table's D call TRBD1 went unverified against the DNA. TRBV21-1 is listed as a pseudogene. The CDR3 totals 14 residues.

This clonotype was picked up one time. This rearrangement joins TRBV28 to TRBJ2-7; TRBD1 matches at 11 bases. J was trimmed by 5 bases and V by 5 bases; bases with no gene match: 14. Germline CDR1 is MDHEN and CDR2 is SYDVKM. The CDR3 consists of 17 residues. The CDR3 DNA sequence: TGTGCCAGCAGTCCTGCAGCCGGGACAGGGGGTTTCGACGAGCAGTACTTC. Translation gives CASSPAAGTGGFDEQYF.

This clonotype showed up many times. The J gene is TRBJ1-5, the V gene TRBV3-1; D ambiguous. Trimming shortened V by 2 bases and J by 6 bases, and 11 bases separated the two germline ends. The CDR3 contains 14 residues. From germline, CDR1 is LGHDT and CDR2 YNNKEL (reference sequence). The DNA of the CDR3 is TGTGCCAGCAGCCAACGCATTACTGGTCAGCCCCAGCATTTT. Amino acids: CASSQRITGQPQHF. Complete variable domain (other parts from reference TRBV3-1 and TRBJ1-5): DTAVSQTPKYLVTQMGNDKSIKCEQNLGHDTMYWYKQDSKKFLKIMFSYNNKELIINETVPNRFSPKSPDKAHLNLHINSLELGDSAVYFCASSQRITGQPQHFGDGTRLSIL.